The 18 T cell receptor beta chains listed next were all sequenced from one sample in a study of T cell clusters in autoimmune cytopenias. TRB amplification used roughly 250 ng of peripheral blood genomic DNA. TRB rearrangements were amplified by touch-down multiplex PCR with mixed TRB-A/B primers. After re-calling the multiplex PCR reads, TCRdb lists one entry per CDR3 protein, DNA absent. This table holds fewer than 15,000 distinct CDR3 sequences. Specimen: peripheral blood. These receptors were taken from a human donor with an autoimmune cytopenia or autoimmune hepatitis (not recorded which).

The chain has TRBV6-5 and TRBJ2-3; no DNA is available, so the TRBD1 call from TCRdb remains unchecked. The V gene's germline CDR1 is MNHEY and CDR2 SVGAGI. The CDR3 consists of 13 residues. CDR3 residues: CASSPSGGATQYF.

The chain combines TRBV7-9 with TRBJ1-5. Germline assignment: CDR1 SEHNR and CDR2 FQNEAQ (reference sequence). This CDR3 contains 12 residues. This CDR3 reads CASSFGNQPQHF.

The rearrangement uses TRBV7-2 and TRBJ2-7; TCRdb's D gene call, TRBD2, goes unchecked for lack of DNA. This CDR3 is 16 amino acids long. From germline, CDR1 is SGHTA and CDR2 FQGNSA. This CDR3 is CASSLVSGGYSYEQYF. The whole variable domain, remainder taken from reference TRBV7-2 and TRBJ2-7, is GAGVSQSPSNKVTEKGKDVELRCDPISGHTALYWYRQSLGQGLEFLIYFQGNSAPDKSGLPSDRFSAERTGGSVSTLTIQRTQQEDSAVYLCASSLVSGGYSYEQYFGPGTRLTVT.

The V gene is TRBV6-1, the J gene TRBJ2-5. From germline, CDR1 is MNHNS and CDR2 SASEGT. The CDR3 has 12 residues. CDR3 residues: CASSYSPETQYF.

The J gene is TRBJ1-1, the V gene TRBV6-5. CDR3 length: 14 residues. Per the germline V gene, CDR1 is MNHEY and CDR2 is SVGAGI. CDR3: CASSPNRWGTEAFF.

By frequency, this clonotype is medium-sized. The gene calls are TRBV6-5 and TRBJ1-4. The germline V gene encodes CDR1 MNHEY and CDR2 SVGAGI. This CDR3 has 13 amino acids. The CDR3 loop reads CASSYTLGEKLFF.

The rearrangement joins TRBV5-6 to TRBJ2-7; TCRdb designates TRBD2, a call that cannot be tested without DNA. The length of the CDR3 is 15 residues. The germline CDR1 and CDR2 sequences are SGHDT and YYEEEE. CDR3: CASSSRGLSGYEQYF.

The chain joins TRBV18 to TRBJ1-2. Germline lookup yields CDR1 KGHSH and CDR2 LQKENI. The CDR3 is 12 residues long. The CDR3 protein is CASSSVVGGYTF.

The chain carries TRBV20-1 and TRBJ2-7; TCRdb indicates TRBD1, and absent DNA this call remains unverified. Per the germline V gene, CDR1 is DFQATT and CDR2 is SNEGSKA (reference sequence). This CDR3 contains 15 residues. The CDR3 reads CSARPITGVVYEQYF.

This clonotype is identified as medium-sized from frequency. This chain connects TRBV29-1 to TRBJ1-2; TCRdb designates TRBD1, a call that cannot be tested without DNA. The CDR3 spans 13 residues. The germline V gene encodes CDR1 SQVTM and CDR2 ANQGSEA. This CDR3 is CSVGTPTGYGYTF.

The V gene is TRBV18, the J gene TRBJ2-5; TCRdb's D call, TRBD2, is unchecked because there is no DNA. Germline CDR1 and CDR2: KGHSH and LQKENI. The CDR3 extends over 14 amino acids. The CDR3 here is CASSPEAGGETQYF.

The CDR3 reads CASSILGQGPGQPQHF. The V gene is TRBV19, the J gene TRBJ1-5; TCRdb calls TRBD1, which cannot be checked without DNA. There are 16 residues in the CDR3. Looked up from germline, CDR1 is LNHDA and CDR2 is SQIVND (reference sequence).

This clonotype is labeled medium-sized based on frequency. The chain is built from TRBV6-1 and TRBJ2-1; checking the TCRdb D call of TRBD1 is not possible without DNA. The CDR3 runs to 14 residues. From germline, CDR1 is MNHNS and CDR2 SASEGT. CDR3: CASSGTGGYNEQFF.

The J gene is TRBJ2-7, the V gene TRBV10-3; as DNA is missing, the TRBD1 call by TCRdb cannot be tested. The CDR3 extends over 13 amino acids. Per the germline V gene, CDR1 is ENHRY and CDR2 is SYGVKD. Here the CDR3 reads CAISESNPGEQYF.

This clonotype shows up as medium-sized (0.01 to 0.1%) by frequency. The rearrangement uses TRBV18 and TRBJ2-1; TCRdb gives TRBD2 as the D gene, but with no DNA this cannot be confirmed. This CDR3 has 16 residues. Germline V gene sequence: CDR1 KGHSH, CDR2 LQKENI. CDR3 sequence reads: CASSPQSPAPNNEQFF.

This rearrangement joins TRBV19 to TRBJ1-3. The V gene's germline CDR1 is LNHDA and CDR2 SQIVND (reference sequence). This CDR3 is 14 amino acids long. CDR3 amino acids: CASSIDDLGNTIYF.

The chain joins TRBV19 to TRBJ2-7; TCRdb reports TRBD2, a call that lacks DNA to check it against. Per the germline V gene, CDR1 is LNHDA and CDR2 is SQIVND (reference sequence). The CDR3 spans 14 residues. The CDR3 sequence is CASSIGAGSYEQYF.

This clonotype counts as medium-sized by frequency. The chain combines TRBV29-1 with TRBJ1-2; the TCRdb D gene call, TRBD1, has no DNA to confirm it. CDR1 is SQVTM and CDR2 is ANQGSEA in the germline V gene. CDR3 size: 15 residues. This CDR3 is CSVEDTGQGNYGYTF. Variable domain in full (rest from reference TRBV29-1 and TRBJ1-2): SAVISQKPSRDICQRGTSLTIQCQVDSQVTMMFWYRQQPGQSLTLIATANQGSEATYESGFVIDKFPISRPNLTFSTLTVSNMSPEDSSIYLCSVEDTGQGNYGYTFGSGTRLTVV.